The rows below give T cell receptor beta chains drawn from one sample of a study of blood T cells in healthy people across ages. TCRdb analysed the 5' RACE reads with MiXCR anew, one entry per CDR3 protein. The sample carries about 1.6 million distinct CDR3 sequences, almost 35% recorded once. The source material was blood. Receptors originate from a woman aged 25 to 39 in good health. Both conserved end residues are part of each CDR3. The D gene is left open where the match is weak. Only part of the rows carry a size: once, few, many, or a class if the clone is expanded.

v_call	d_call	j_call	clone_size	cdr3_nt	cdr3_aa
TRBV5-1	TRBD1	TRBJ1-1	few	TGCGCCAGCAGCTCAAGACAGGGGGCGGCTGAAGCTTTCTTT	CASSSRQGAAEAFF
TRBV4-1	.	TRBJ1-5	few	TGCGCCAGCAGCCCGCATACGGGCAGCCGCAATCAGCCCCAGCATTTT	CASSPHTGSRNQPQHF
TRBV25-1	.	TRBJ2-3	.	TGTGCCAGCAGTGAAGCCAGGCTGGATACGCAGTATTTT	CASSEARLDTQYF
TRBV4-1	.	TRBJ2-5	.	TGCGCCAGCAGCTCCGGGACTTCTACACAAGAGACCCAGTACTTC	CASSSGTSTQETQYF
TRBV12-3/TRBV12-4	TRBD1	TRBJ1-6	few	TGTGCCAGCAGTTTGGGCAGGGGGCCCAATTCACCCCTCCACTTT	CASSLGRGPNSPLHF
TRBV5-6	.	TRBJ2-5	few	TGTGCCAGCAGCTTGCGGGGGATTCGAGAGACCCAGTACTTC	CASSLRGIRETQYF
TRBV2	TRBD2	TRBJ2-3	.	TGTGCCAGCAGTCCCCCGGGACTAGCGGGGGAGGAACGAAGCACAGATACGCAGTATTTT	CASSPPGLAGEERSTDTQYF
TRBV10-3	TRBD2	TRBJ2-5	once	TGTGCCATCAGCTCCGGACTAGCGGGAAGCGAGACCCAGTACTTC	CAISSGLAGSETQYF
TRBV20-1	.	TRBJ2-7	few	TGCAGTGCTAGAGATTTTTTCCGGGCTGAAACAACCTACGAGCAGTACTTC	CSARDFFRAETTYEQYF
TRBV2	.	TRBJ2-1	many	TGTGCCAGCAGTTATATCAATGAGCAGTTCTTC	CASSYINEQFF
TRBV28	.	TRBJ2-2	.	TGTGCCACCTCGGGGGTCACCGGGGAGCTGTTTTTT	CATSGVTGELFF
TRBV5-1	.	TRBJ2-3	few	TGCGCCAGCAGCTCGGAGGGCCGGGGCCCCGCGGGGACAGATACGCAGTATTTT	CASSSEGRGPAGTDTQYF
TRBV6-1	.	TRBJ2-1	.	TGTGCCAGCCGGACAATCCAGCAGGATGAGCAGTTCTTC	CASRTIQQDEQFF
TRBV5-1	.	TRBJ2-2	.	TGCGCCACCCGACTAGGGGGCTTCGGGGAGCTGTTTTTT	CATRLGGFGELFF
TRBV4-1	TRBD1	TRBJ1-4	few	TGCGCCAGCAGCCAAGGTGCACCCGGGACAGGGGGTGAAAAACTGTTTTTT	CASSQGAPGTGGEKLFF
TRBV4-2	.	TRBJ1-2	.	TGTGCCAGCAGCCAAGAAAGGGAGGGGCCTTATGGCTACACCTTC	CASSQEREGPYGYTF
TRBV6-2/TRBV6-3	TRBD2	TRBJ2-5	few	TGTGCCAGCAGAATAGCGGGAGTGGGAGAGACCCAGTACTTC	CASRIAGVGETQYF
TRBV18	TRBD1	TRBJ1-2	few	TGTGCCAGCTCACCACTGGAGACAGGGTTCGATCCTAACTATGGCTACACCTTC	CASSPLETGFDPNYGYTF
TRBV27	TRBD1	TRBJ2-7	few	TGTGCCAGCAGTGGCTCCGGGACAGGGCCCTACGAGCAGTACTTC	CASSGSGTGPYEQYF
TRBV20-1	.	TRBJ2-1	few	TGCAGTGCCACCGACCCGTTCGGATCCTACAATGAGCAGTTCTTC	CSATDPFGSYNEQFF
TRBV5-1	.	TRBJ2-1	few	TGCGCCAGCAGCTTGAGTCTAGCTAGTTACAATGAGCAGTTCTTC	CASSLSLASYNEQFF
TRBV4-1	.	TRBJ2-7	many	TGCGCCAGCAGCCAAGACGAGGGAGCAGAGTACGAGCAGTACTTC	CASSQDEGAEYEQYF
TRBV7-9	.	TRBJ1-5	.	TGTGCCAGCAGTTCCGGGGGGCCTCAAGTAGGTCAGCCCCAGCATTTT	CASSSGGPQVGQPQHF
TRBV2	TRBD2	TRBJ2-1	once	TGTGCCAGCAGGGGAGCCGGGACTAAATCCTACAATGAGCAGTTCTTC	CASRGAGTKSYNEQFF
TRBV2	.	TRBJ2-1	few	TGTGCCAGCAGGGCTGAAGTAGACGTCTACAATGAGCAGTTCTTC	CASRAEVDVYNEQFF
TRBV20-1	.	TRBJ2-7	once	TGCAGTGCTAGAGCTAGGGGGTTTGTCCACGAGCAGTACTTC	CSARARGFVHEQYF
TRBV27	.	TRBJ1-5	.	TGTGCCGGCAGAGCCACAGGATTCCTCGGGGGTCAGCCCCAGCATTTT	CAGRATGFLGGQPQHF
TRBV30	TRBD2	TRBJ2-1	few	TGTGCCTGGGGGGTGGTAGCGGGAGTCGATGAGCAGTTCTTC	CAWGVVAGVDEQFF
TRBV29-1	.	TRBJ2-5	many	TGCAGCGTGGCCCAGCGTATGGAGACCCAGTACTTC	CSVAQRMETQYF
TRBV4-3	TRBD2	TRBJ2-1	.	TGCGCCAGCAGCCACCCAGCGGGAGTTGACAATGAGCAGTTCTTC	CASSHPAGVDNEQFF
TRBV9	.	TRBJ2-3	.	TGTGCCAGCAGCGTCCAGTCTAGCGGCACAGATACGCAGTATTTT	CASSVQSSGTDTQYF
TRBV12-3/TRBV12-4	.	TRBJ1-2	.	TGTGCCAGCAGTCCCCGGGGAGGAGACGGCCACACCTTC	CASSPRGGDGHTF
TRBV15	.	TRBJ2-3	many	TGTGCCACCGACGCTGTAAGAACAGATACGCAGTATTTT	CATDAVRTDTQYF
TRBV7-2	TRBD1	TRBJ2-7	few	TGTGCCAGCAGGGATTGGACAGGGAAATACGAGCAGTACTTC	CASRDWTGKYEQYF
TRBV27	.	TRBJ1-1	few	TGTGCCAGCAGTTTTGGGTTAGGCACTGAAGCTTTCTTT	CASSFGLGTEAFF
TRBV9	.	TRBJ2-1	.	TGTGCCGGCAGCGCTGACACCTACTCTCACAATGAGCAGTTCTTC	CAGSADTYSHNEQFF
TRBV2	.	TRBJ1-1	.	TGTGCCAGCAGTGGAAGCGGGGGGTCGTTGAACACTGAAGCTTTCTTT	CASSGSGGSLNTEAFF
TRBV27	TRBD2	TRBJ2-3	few	TGTGCCAGCAGTGACGGGACTAGCGGGAGGTCGGATACGCAGTATTTT	CASSDGTSGRSDTQYF
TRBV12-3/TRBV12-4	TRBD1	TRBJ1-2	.	TGTGCCAGCAATCTGGGACAGGCTAACTGTGGCTACACCTTC	CASNLGQANCGYTF
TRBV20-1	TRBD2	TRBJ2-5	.	TGCAGTGCTCCTAGCGGGGGGGCTGGGGAGACCCAGTACTTC	CSAPSGGAGETQYF
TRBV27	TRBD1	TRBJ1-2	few	TGTGCCAGCAGTTTCCAGGGACAGGGGGGCCTCTATGGCTACACCTTC	CASSFQGQGGLYGYTF
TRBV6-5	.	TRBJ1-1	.	TGTGCCCGCCGACAGGAGTCGAACACTGAAGCTTTCTTT	CARRQESNTEAFF
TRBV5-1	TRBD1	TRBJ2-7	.	TGCGCCAGCAGTTTGGGACAGGTGGGATCTCTCGAGCAGTACTTC	CASSLGQVGSLEQYF
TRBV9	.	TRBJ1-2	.	TGTGCCAGCAGCGTAGGCGGAAGCGATGGCTACACCTTC	CASSVGGSDGYTF
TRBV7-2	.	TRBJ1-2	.	TGTGCCAGCAGCCCGGGCGGGCCTCGGGGCTACACCTTC	CASSPGGPRGYTF
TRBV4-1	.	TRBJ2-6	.	TGCGCCAGCAGCCCCTCAGGGGCCTATTTACCGGGGGCCAACGTCATGACTTTC	CASSPSGAYLPGANVMTF
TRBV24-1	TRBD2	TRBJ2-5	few	TGTGCCACCAGTGATCCAACCCTAGCGGGTTACCAAGAGACCCAGTACTTC	CATSDPTLAGYQETQYF
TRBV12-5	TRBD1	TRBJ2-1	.	TGTGCTAGTGGTTTGACCCGACAGGGGGCAAGGAATGAGCAGTTCTTC	CASGLTRQGARNEQFF
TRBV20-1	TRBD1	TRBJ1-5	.	TGCAGTGCTAGAGATCCGGCAGGGGGATCCTATAGCAATCAGCCCCAGCATTTT	CSARDPAGGSYSNQPQHF
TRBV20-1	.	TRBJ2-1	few	TGCAGTGCTAGTCAGGGTTACAATGAGCAGTTCTTC	CSASQGYNEQFF
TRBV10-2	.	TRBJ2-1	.	TGCGCCAGCAGTGATGCCGGGATGGAGCAGTTCTTC	CASSDAGMEQFF